A selection of T cell receptor beta chains follows, all from one sample in a study of T cells after yellow fever vaccination. Each CDR3 protein gets one entry after TCRdb re-called the 5' RACE reads with MiXCR. The repertoire holds more than 300,000 distinct CDR3 sequences, with 6.8% as singletons. This material consisted of PBMCs, taken around 45 days after the first yellow fever vaccination. The receptor source for this set is a young man who received the YFV17D yellow fever vaccine. CDR3s include the opening cysteine and the closing phenylalanine or tryptophan. The D gene is left open where the match is weak. Some rows mark clone size as missing; the rest say once, few, many or name a class of expanded clone.

d_gene: .
j_gene: TRBJ1-6
abundance: few
v_gene: TRBV5-1
CDR3nt: TGCGCCAGCAGCTTGGTCGGGGGGACTAATTCACCCCTCCACTTT
CDR3aa: CASSLVGGTNSPLHF

d_gene: .
j_gene: TRBJ2-2
abundance: .
v_gene: TRBV27
CDR3nt: TGTGCCAGCGGTTCCTACACCGGGGAGCTGTTTTTT
CDR3aa: CASGSYTGELFF

d_gene: TRBD1
j_gene: TRBJ2-5
abundance: many
v_gene: TRBV4-3
CDR3nt: TGCGCCAGCAGCCAAGAAGGACAGGTCGGGGAGACCCAGTACTTC
CDR3aa: CASSQEGQVGETQYF

d_gene: .
j_gene: TRBJ2-3
abundance: few
v_gene: TRBV25-1
CDR3nt: TGTGCCAGCACCCAAAGTATTCTTAGCACAGATACGCAGTATTTT
CDR3aa: CASTQSILSTDTQYF

d_gene: .
j_gene: TRBJ2-3
abundance: many
v_gene: TRBV12-3/TRBV12-4
CDR3nt: TGTGCCAGCAGTTTTTCCCGGGTCACAGATACGCAGTATTTT
CDR3aa: CASSFSRVTDTQYF

d_gene: TRBD1
j_gene: TRBJ1-5
abundance: few
v_gene: TRBV2
CDR3nt: TGTGCCAGCGACAGGGGGAAGGGAAGCAATCAGCCCCAGCATTTT
CDR3aa: CASDRGKGSNQPQHF

d_gene: .
j_gene: TRBJ1-1
abundance: few
v_gene: TRBV18
CDR3nt: TGTGCCAGCTCACGAGGGGGGGGTGGAGCGACCACGGCGGAGGCTTTCTTT
CDR3aa: CASSRGGGGATTAEAFF

d_gene: .
j_gene: TRBJ1-3
abundance: few
v_gene: TRBV7-9
CDR3nt: TGTGCCAGCAGCTTAGCGGACAAGAGCTCTGGAAACACCATATATTTT
CDR3aa: CASSLADKSSGNTIYF

d_gene: .
j_gene: TRBJ2-5
abundance: .
v_gene: TRBV11-2
CDR3nt: TGTGCCAGCACCCATGGGGCAGTGGGCATTCAAGAGACCCAGTACTTC
CDR3aa: CASTHGAVGIQETQYF

d_gene: .
j_gene: TRBJ2-5
abundance: few
v_gene: TRBV5-4
CDR3nt: TGTGCCAGCAGCCCACCGGGATCCAATTTAGGGGAGACCCAGTACTTC
CDR3aa: CASSPPGSNLGETQYF

d_gene: TRBD1
j_gene: TRBJ2-2
abundance: many
v_gene: TRBV24-1
CDR3nt: TGTGCCACCAGTGATCCCGGGACAGGATTCACCGGGGAGCTGTTTTTT
CDR3aa: CATSDPGTGFTGELFF

d_gene: TRBD1
j_gene: TRBJ1-5
abundance: few
v_gene: TRBV15
CDR3nt: TGTGCCACCAGAATGGACTCAGGGACAGGCGAAAATCAGCCCCAGCATTTT
CDR3aa: CATRMDSGTGENQPQHF

d_gene: TRBD2
j_gene: TRBJ2-5
abundance: .
v_gene: TRBV5-1
CDR3nt: TGCGCCAGCAGCTTCTGGGGGGGTGGAGAGACCCAGTACTTC
CDR3aa: CASSFWGGGETQYF

d_gene: .
j_gene: TRBJ1-2
abundance: .
v_gene: TRBV4-2
CDR3nt: TGTGCCAGCAGCCAGAAGACCGGAGGAGACTATGGCTACACCTTC
CDR3aa: CASSQKTGGDYGYTF

d_gene: .
j_gene: TRBJ1-5
abundance: .
v_gene: TRBV9
CDR3nt: TGTGCCAGCGGATGGGGGGGAAGCAATCAGCCCCAGCATTTT
CDR3aa: CASGWGGSNQPQHF

d_gene: .
j_gene: TRBJ2-7
abundance: few
v_gene: TRBV4-1
CDR3nt: TGCGCCAGCAGCCAAGGATTGCGGAATCCCTACGAGCAGTACTTC
CDR3aa: CASSQGLRNPYEQYF

d_gene: .
j_gene: TRBJ1-2
abundance: few
v_gene: TRBV4-1
CDR3nt: TGCGCCAGCAGCCTCTTGCGGGGGGCTAGTGGCTACACCTTC
CDR3aa: CASSLLRGASGYTF

d_gene: .
j_gene: TRBJ2-5
abundance: few
v_gene: TRBV7-2
CDR3nt: TGTGCCAGCAGCTTCGGGGACGGACAAGAGACCCAGTACTTC
CDR3aa: CASSFGDGQETQYF

d_gene: .
j_gene: TRBJ2-1
abundance: few
v_gene: TRBV24-1
CDR3nt: TGTGCCACCAGTGACCCAGGGGAGAGCTCCTACAATGAGCAGTTCTTC
CDR3aa: CATSDPGESSYNEQFF

d_gene: .
j_gene: TRBJ2-1
abundance: few
v_gene: TRBV20-1
CDR3nt: TGCAGTGCTAGAGATAATAGACTGGATCACAATGAGCAGTTCTTC
CDR3aa: CSARDNRLDHNEQFF

d_gene: .
j_gene: TRBJ2-1
abundance: few
v_gene: TRBV5-1
CDR3nt: TGCGCCAGCAGCTTGGATGGGGACGCTTTCGATGAGCAGTTCTTC
CDR3aa: CASSLDGDAFDEQFF

d_gene: .
j_gene: TRBJ2-4
abundance: .
v_gene: TRBV7-8
CDR3nt: TGTGCCAGCAGCTTAAGTTCATTTAGGGTCCAAAACATTCAGTACTTC
CDR3aa: CASSLSSFRVQNIQYF

d_gene: TRBD1
j_gene: TRBJ1-6
abundance: few
v_gene: TRBV6-2/TRBV6-3
CDR3nt: TGTGCCAGCAGTTACGGGACAGATGCCGATAATTCACCCCTCCACTTT
CDR3aa: CASSYGTDADNSPLHF

d_gene: TRBD2
j_gene: TRBJ2-3
abundance: many
v_gene: TRBV11-2
CDR3nt: TGTGCCAGCAGCTTACGGGAGGGGGGCACAGATACGCAGTATTTT
CDR3aa: CASSLREGGTDTQYF

d_gene: .
j_gene: TRBJ2-2
abundance: many
v_gene: TRBV7-2
CDR3nt: TGTGCCAGCAGCCTCACAGGGGGGGACACCGGGGAGCTGTTTTTT
CDR3aa: CASSLTGGDTGELFF

d_gene: TRBD2
j_gene: TRBJ2-5
abundance: .
v_gene: TRBV11-2
CDR3nt: TGTGCCAGCAGCTTTAGCGGGGGGGTGCAAGAGACCCAGTACTTC
CDR3aa: CASSFSGGVQETQYF

d_gene: TRBD2
j_gene: TRBJ2-3
abundance: many
v_gene: TRBV20-1
CDR3nt: TGCAGTGCTAGCCTAGCGGGCGTTAGCACAGATACGCAGTATTTT
CDR3aa: CSASLAGVSTDTQYF

d_gene: .
j_gene: TRBJ2-7
abundance: .
v_gene: TRBV6-5
CDR3nt: TGTGCCAGCAGTTACTCGATTTCCGAGACAGCTTACGAGCAGTACTTC
CDR3aa: CASSYSISETAYEQYF

d_gene: .
j_gene: TRBJ1-5
abundance: few
v_gene: TRBV9
CDR3nt: TGTGCCAGCAGCGTAGGGGGTAATAGCAATCAGCCCCAGCATTTT
CDR3aa: CASSVGGNSNQPQHF

d_gene: TRBD1
j_gene: TRBJ1-6
abundance: .
v_gene: TRBV10-3
CDR3nt: TGTGCCATCAGGGGTTCCCGAACAGGGGGAACAAGTTCACCCCTCCACTTT
CDR3aa: CAIRGSRTGGTSSPLHF

d_gene: .
j_gene: TRBJ1-3
abundance: few
v_gene: TRBV6-5
CDR3nt: TGTGCCAGCAGTTACTCGGGGGCCGGGGCGGGAAACACCATATATTTT
CDR3aa: CASSYSGAGAGNTIYF